This TCR beta chain was captured by sequencing in a study of T cell responses to AZD1222 COVID-19 vaccine. A word on this clone: Its antigen is currently unknown.

Trimming took 6 bases from V and 7 from J; bases not matched to a gene: 3. The CDR3 loop spans 13 amino acids. Germline lookup yields CDR1 SGHVS and CDR2 FQNEAQ. Method: immunoSEQ multiplex PCR; TCRdb's copy keeps in-frame clones and lacks some. The sample yields 150,000 or so clones, about 92% seen once. Study observations and caveats: Receipt of two AZD1222 doses was followed by a rise in Spike-specific TCR breadth and depth.

The sequence came from an adult who received the AZD1222 COVID-19 vaccine. This chain links TRBV7-8 with TRBJ1-6; 7 positions agree with TRBD1. The material was peripheral blood, obtained 28 days after the second AZD1222 dose. The DNA of the CDR3 is TGTGCCAGCAGGGTGACAGGGAATTCACCCCTCCACTTT. Residues: CASRVTGNSPLHF.